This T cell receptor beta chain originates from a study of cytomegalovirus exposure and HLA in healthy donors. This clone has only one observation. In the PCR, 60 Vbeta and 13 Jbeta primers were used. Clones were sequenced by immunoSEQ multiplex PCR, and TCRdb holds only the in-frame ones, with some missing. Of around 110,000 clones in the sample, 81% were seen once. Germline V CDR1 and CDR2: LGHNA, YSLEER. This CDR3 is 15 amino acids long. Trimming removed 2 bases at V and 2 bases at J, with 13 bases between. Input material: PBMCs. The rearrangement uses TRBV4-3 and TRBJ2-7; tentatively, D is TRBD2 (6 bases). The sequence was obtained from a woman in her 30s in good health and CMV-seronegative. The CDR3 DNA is TGCGCCAGCAGCCAACGGGACTCAGCGCCCTACGAGCAGTACTTC. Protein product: CASSQRDSAPYEQYF.